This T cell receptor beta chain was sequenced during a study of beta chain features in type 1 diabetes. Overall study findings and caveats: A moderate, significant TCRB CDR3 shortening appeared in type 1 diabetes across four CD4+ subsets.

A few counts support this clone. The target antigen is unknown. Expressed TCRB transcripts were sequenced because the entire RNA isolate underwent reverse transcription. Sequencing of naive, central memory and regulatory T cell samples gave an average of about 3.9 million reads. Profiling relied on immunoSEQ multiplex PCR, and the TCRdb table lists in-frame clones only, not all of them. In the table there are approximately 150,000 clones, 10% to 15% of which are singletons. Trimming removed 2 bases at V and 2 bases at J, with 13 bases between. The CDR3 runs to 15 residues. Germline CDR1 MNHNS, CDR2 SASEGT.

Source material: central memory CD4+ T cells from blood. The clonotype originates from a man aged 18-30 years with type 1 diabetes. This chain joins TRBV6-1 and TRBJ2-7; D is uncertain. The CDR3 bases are TGTGCCAGCAGTGAACGGGCGGACGGACCCTACGAGCAGTACTTC. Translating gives CASSERADGPYEQYF.